This record looks at one T cell receptor beta chain sequence and its context. Its antigen remains unidentified. CDR3 length equals 13 residues. V was shortened by 4 bases and J by 1 base, with 7 bases between the two germline ends. In germline, CDR1 is SGHTA, CDR2 FQGTGA. This sample is part of a study of cytomegalovirus exposure and HLA in healthy donors. Study results and limitations: Rare TCR sequences predominated, though certain public TCRs were found in many donors. An analysis done earlier found most TCR beta V segments productive about 90% or about 30% of the time. As a later analysis showed, a missense DCLRE1C variant was linked to trimming of TCR beta V- and J-genes.

Researchers ran the PCR with 60 Vbeta and 13 Jbeta primers. Repertoires were generated with immunoSEQ multiplex PCR, while TCRdb's copy carries only in-frame clones and drops some. The sample holds around 200,000 clones, about 83% seen once. This clonotype was obtained from a woman aged 45-60 years in good health and CMV-seropositive. The chain links TRBV7-3 to TRBJ1-1; D perhaps matches TRBD1 (5 bases). The sequenced material came from PBMCs. The CDR3 region has the DNA TGTGCCAGCAGCTCTAGGGGGAACACTGAAGCTTTCTTT. It translates to CASSSRGNTEAFF.